This T cell receptor beta chain is from a study of cytomegalovirus exposure and HLA in healthy donors. General observations from the study: Sequencing depth across donors, presence/absence analyses assumed, was roughly uniform. Cytomegalovirus association was listed for approximately 150 TCR beta chains.

Trimming cost V 5 bases and J 2 bases; bases outside gene matches: 8. The germline V gene encodes CDR1 SGHNT and CDR2 YENEEA. The CDR3 has 16 amino acids. About this clone: No antigen is known for it.

PCR primers comprised 60 Vbeta and 13 Jbeta primers. Sequencing used immunoSEQ multiplex PCR; TCRdb keeps in-frame clones, though not all of them. The table has 150,000 or so clones, 80% seen once; the top ten hold 4.5% to 5.5%. This chain connects TRBV11-3 to TRBJ2-1; TRBD2 matches 8 bases. The material sequenced was PBMCs. The sequence was obtained from a woman aged 45-60 years in good health and CMV-seropositive. This CDR3 is CASSPSGTRTYNEQFF. CDR3 bases: TGTGCCAGCAGCCCCTCCGGGACTAGAACCTACAATGAGCAGTTCTTC.